The source of this TCR beta chain is a study of cytomegalovirus exposure and HLA in healthy donors. Primers for the PCR totalled 60 Vbeta and 13 Jbeta. The protocol was immunoSEQ multiplex PCR, while the TCRdb copy is restricted to in-frame clones and leaves out a portion. The sample yields 150,000 to 200,000 clones, more than 75% seen once. This clone was seen only once. The receptor was isolated from a girl aged 2-15 years in good health and CMV-seropositive. Sequencing was performed on PBMCs.

DNA of the CDR3: TGTGCCAGCAGCCCGACAGGGACAGGAGGCCAGCCCCAGCATTTT. This sequence encodes CASSPTGTGGQPQHF. This rearrangement joins TRBV7-8 to TRBJ1-5, with 8 bases fitting TRBD1. Germline CDR1 is SGHVS and CDR2 is FQNEAQ. Trimming cost V 5 bases and J 7 bases; bases outside gene matches: 10. The CDR3 extends over 15 amino acids.